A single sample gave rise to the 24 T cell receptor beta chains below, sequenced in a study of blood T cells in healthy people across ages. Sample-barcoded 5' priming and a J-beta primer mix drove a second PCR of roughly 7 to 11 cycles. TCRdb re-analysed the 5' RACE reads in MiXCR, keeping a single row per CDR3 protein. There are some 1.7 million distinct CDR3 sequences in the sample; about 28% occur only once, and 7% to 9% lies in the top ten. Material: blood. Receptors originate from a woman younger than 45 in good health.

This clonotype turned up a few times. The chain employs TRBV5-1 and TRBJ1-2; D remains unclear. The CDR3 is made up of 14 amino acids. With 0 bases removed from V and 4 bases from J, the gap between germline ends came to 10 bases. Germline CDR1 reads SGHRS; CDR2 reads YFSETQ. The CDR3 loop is CASSLEGRIYGYTF. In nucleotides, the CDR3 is TGCGCCAGCAGCTTGGAGGGCAGGATCTATGGCTACACCTTC.

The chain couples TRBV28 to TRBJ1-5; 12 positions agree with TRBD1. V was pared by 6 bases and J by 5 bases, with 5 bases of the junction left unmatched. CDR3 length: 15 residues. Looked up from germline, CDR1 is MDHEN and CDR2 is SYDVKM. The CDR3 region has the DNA TGTGCCAGCAGCCGAGGGACAGGGGGCCATCAGCCCCAGCATTTT. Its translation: CASSRGTGGHQPQHF.

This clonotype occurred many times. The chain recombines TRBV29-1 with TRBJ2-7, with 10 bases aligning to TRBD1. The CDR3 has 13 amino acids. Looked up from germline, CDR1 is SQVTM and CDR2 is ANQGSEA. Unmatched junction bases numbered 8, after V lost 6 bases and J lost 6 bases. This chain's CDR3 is CSVGLRTGGEQYF. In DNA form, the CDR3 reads TGCAGCGTGGGTCTTCGGACAGGGGGCGAGCAGTACTTC.

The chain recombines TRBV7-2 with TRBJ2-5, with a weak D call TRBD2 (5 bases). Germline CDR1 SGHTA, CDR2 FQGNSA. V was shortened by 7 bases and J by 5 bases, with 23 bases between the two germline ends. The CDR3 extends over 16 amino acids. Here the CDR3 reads CASTQRGSRLRETQYF. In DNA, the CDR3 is TGTGCCAGCACCCAACGAGGGTCACGCTTGAGGGAGACCCAGTACTTC.

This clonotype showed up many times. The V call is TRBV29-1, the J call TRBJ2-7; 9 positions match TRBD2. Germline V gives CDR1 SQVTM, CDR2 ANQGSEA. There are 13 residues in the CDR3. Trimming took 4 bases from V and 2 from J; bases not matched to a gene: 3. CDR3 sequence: CSVGSSGTYEQYF. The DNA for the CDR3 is TGCAGCGTTGGGTCTAGCGGGACCTACGAGCAGTACTTC.

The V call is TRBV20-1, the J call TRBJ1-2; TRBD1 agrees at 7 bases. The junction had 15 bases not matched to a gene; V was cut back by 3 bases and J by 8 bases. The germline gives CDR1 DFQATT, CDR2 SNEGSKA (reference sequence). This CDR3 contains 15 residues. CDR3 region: CSARISQGSLRGYTF. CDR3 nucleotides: TGCAGTGCTAGGATCTCACAGGGGAGTCTGCGAGGCTACACCTTC.

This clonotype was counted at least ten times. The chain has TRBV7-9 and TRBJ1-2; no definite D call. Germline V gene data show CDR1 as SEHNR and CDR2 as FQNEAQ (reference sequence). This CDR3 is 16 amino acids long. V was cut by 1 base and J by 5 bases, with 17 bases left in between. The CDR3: CASSLEVGLTTYGYTF. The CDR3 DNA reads TGTGCCAGCAGCTTAGAGGTGGGATTGACAACTTATGGCTACACCTTC.

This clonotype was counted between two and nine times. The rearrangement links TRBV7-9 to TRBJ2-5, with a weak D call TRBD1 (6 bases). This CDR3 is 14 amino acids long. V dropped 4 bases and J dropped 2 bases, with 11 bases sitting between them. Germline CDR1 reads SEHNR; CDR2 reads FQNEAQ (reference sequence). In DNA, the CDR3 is TGTGCCAGCAGCTCAGGGGTTCGACAAGAGACCCAGTACTTC. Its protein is CASSSGVRQETQYF. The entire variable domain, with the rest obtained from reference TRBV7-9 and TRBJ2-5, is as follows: DTGVSQNPRHKITKRGQNVTFRCDPISEHNRLYWYRQTLGQGPEFLTYFQNEAQLEKSRLLSDRFSAERPKGSFSTLEIQRTEQGDSAMYLCASSSGVRQETQYFGPGTRLLVL.

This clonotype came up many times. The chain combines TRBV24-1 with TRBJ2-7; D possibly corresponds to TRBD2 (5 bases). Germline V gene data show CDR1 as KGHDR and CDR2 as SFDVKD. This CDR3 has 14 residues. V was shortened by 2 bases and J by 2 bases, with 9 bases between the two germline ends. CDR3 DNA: TGTGCCACCAGTGATTCAGCGGTCCCCTACGAGCAGTACTTC. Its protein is CATSDSAVPYEQYF.

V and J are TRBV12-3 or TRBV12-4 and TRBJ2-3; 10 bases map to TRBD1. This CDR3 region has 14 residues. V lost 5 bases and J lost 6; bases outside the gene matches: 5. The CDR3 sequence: CASSRGTGADTQYF. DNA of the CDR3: TGTGCCAGCAGTCGCGGGACAGGGGCCGATACGCAGTATTTT.

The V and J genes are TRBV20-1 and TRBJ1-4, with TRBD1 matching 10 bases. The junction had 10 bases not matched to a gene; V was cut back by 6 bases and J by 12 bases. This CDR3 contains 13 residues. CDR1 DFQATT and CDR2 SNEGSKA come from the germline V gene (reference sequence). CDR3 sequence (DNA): TGCAGTGCCTCGACAGGGGGCAGGGAAGAACTGTTTTTT. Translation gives CSASTGGREELFF.

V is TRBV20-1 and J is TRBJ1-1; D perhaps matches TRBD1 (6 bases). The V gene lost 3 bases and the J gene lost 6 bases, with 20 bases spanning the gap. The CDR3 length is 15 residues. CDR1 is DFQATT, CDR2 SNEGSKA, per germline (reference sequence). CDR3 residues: CSASKARGLRAEAFF. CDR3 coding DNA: TGCAGTGCTAGTAAAGCAAGGGGGTTGAGAGCTGAAGCTTTCTTT.

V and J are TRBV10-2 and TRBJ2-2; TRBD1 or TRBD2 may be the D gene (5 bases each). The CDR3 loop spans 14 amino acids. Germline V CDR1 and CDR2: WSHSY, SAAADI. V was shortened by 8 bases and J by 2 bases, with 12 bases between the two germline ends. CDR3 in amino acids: CASALGENTGELFF. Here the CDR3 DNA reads TGCGCCAGCGCTTTGGGGGAAAACACCGGGGAGCTGTTTTTT.

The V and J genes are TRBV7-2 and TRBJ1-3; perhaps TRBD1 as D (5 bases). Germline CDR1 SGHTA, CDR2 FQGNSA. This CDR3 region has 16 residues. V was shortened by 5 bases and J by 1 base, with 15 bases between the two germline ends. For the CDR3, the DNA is TGTGCCAGCAGCACTGTCGCCGGGACTTCTGGAAACACCATATATTTT. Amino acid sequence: CASSTVAGTSGNTIYF.

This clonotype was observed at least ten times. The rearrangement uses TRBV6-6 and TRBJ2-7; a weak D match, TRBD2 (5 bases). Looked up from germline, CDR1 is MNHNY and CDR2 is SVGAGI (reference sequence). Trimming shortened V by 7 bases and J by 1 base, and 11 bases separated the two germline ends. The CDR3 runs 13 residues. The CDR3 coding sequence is TGTGCCAGCAAGGATAGCGTTTCCTACGAGCAGTACTTC. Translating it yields CASKDSVSYEQYF.

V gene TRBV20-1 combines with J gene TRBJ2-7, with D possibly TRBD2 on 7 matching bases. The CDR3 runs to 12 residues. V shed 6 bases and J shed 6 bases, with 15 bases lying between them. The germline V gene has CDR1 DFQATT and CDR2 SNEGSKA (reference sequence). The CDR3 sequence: CSAPGGWGEQYF. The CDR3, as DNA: TGCAGTGCCCCGGGGGGCTGGGGCGAGCAGTACTTC.

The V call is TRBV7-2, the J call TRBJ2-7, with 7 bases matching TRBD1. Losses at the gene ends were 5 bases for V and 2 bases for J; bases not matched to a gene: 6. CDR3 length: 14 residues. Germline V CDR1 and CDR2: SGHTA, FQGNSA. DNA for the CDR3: TGTGCCAGCAGCCAACCCGACAGGGCCTACGAGCAGTACTTC. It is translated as CASSQPDRAYEQYF. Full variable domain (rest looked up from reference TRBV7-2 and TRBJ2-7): GAGVSQSPSNKVTEKGKDVELRCDPISGHTALYWYRQSLGQGLEFLIYFQGNSAPDKSGLPSDRFSAERTGGSVSTLTIQRTQQEDSAVYLCASSQPDRAYEQYFGPGTRLTVT.

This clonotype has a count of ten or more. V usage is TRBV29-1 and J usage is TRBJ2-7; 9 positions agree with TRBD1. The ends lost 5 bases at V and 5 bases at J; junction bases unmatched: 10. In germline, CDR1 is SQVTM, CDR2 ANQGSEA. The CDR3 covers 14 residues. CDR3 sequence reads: CSVYPGTGSHEQYF. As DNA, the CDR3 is TGCAGCGTTTACCCCGGGACAGGGTCCCACGAGCAGTACTTC.

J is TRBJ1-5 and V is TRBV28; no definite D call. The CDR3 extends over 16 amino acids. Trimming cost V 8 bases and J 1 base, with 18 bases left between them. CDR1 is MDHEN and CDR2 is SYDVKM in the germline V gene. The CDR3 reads CASSVVIGTSNQPQHF. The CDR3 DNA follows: TGTGCCAGCTCGGTCGTGATCGGAACCAGCAATCAGCCCCAGCATTTT.

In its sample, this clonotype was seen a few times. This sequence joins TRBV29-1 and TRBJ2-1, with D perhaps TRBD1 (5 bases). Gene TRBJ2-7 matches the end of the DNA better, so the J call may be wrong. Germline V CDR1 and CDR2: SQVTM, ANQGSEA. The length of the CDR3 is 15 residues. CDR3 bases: TGCAGCGTTTCGCGTGGGGCGAGCTCCTACAATGAGCAGTACTTC. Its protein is CSVSRGASSYNEQYF.

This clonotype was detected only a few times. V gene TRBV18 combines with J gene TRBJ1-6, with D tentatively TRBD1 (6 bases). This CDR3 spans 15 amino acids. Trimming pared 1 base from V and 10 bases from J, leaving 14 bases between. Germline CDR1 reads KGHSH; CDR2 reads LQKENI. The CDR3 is CASSPRQAVYSPLHF. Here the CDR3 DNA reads TGTGCCAGCTCACCACGACAGGCGGTTTACTCACCCCTCCACTTT.

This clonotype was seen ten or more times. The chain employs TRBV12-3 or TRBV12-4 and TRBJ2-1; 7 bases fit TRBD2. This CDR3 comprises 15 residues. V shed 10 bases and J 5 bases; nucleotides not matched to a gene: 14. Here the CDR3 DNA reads TGTGCCACCCGGATGACTAGCAACCCCCACAATGAGCAGTTCTTC. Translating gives CATRMTSNPHNEQFF.

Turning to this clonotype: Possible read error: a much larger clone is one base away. The CDR3 region is CASSWSGALGDEQFF. CDR3 sequence (DNA): TGTGCCAGCAGTTGGTCAGGGGCACTGGGCGATGAGCAGTTCTTC. The gene calls are TRBV12-3 or TRBV12-4 and TRBJ2-1, with TRBD1 as a possible D gene (6 bases). Trimming left V 4 bases short and J 8 bases short, with 18 bases between. The CDR3 extends over 15 amino acids.

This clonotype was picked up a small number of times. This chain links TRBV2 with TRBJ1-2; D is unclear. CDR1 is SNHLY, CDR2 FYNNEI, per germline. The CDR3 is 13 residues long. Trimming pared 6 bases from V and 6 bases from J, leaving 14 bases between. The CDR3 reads CASRVEGYHGYTF. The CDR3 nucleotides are TGTGCCAGCAGGGTTGAGGGTTACCATGGCTACACCTTC.